This is a list of T cell receptor beta chains from one sample in a study of T cell repertoires in cytomegalovirus infection. TCRdb re-derived calls from the reads in MiXCR, one entry per CDR3 protein. The sample holds around 740,000 distinct CDR3 sequences, approximately 34% seen once. The sample taken for sequencing was PBMCs. The receptors stem from a human donor in good health (CMV status not recorded). Some clones in this sample may be carry-over from other donors' samples. CDR3s include the opening cysteine and the closing phenylalanine or tryptophan. D genes are given only for firm matches. Some rows have no size entry. The others give once, few or many, or a class for an expanded clone.

clone_size,d_call,v_call,j_call,cdr3_nt,cdr3_aa
NA,TRBD2,TRBV7-8,TRBJ2-7,TGTGCAAGCAGCCCCCGGACTAGCAACTACGAGAAGTACTTC,CASSPRTSNYEKYF
many,NA,TRBV10-2,TRBJ1-1,TGCGCCAGCATATACGGGGAAGTGAACACTGAAGCTTTCTTT,CASIYGEVNTEAFF
NA,NA,TRBV4-1,TRBJ2-7,TGCGCCAGCAGCCAAGTCATGGAGGGTCGCTACGAGCAGTACTTC,CASSQVMEGRYEQYF
NA,NA,TRBV27,TRBJ1-1,TGTGCCAGCAGTTTGACGAGTATGAACACTGAAGCTTTCTTT,CASSLTSMNTEAFF
NA,NA,TRBV5-1,TRBJ1-3,TGCGCCAGCAGTTCAGACGACAGCCGCTCTGGAAACACCATATATTTT,CASSSDDSRSGNTIYF
NA,NA,TRBV20-1,TRBJ1-2,TGCGGTGCTAAGGGTGGGAGCCTCTATGGCTACACCTTC,CGAKGGSLYGYTF
few,NA,TRBV7-6,TRBJ2-3,TGTGCCAGCAGCGCCAGGACAGCTAGCACAGATACGCAGTATTTT,CASSARTASTDTQYF
many,NA,TRBV7-2,TRBJ1-5,TGTGCCAGCAGCTTAAGGTCTGGCGGTCAGCCCCAGCATTTT,CASSLRSGGQPQHF
NA,NA,TRBV11-2,TRBJ2-3,TGTGCCAGCAGCTTAGCTTCGGGGACCGGGGATACGCAGTATTTT,CASSLASGTGDTQYF
many,NA,TRBV19,TRBJ1-5,TGTGCCAGTAGTTTAATAAGACATGAACAGCCCCAGCATTTT,CASSLIRHEQPQHF
few,NA,TRBV20-1,TRBJ2-4,TGCAGTGTGGGACAACGGCTAGCCAAAAACATTCAGTACTTC,CSVGQRLAKNIQYF
NA,NA,TRBV12-3/TRBV12-4,TRBJ1-2,TGTGCCAGCAGTTTAGAAGTTAGGGACGGCTACACCTTC,CASSLEVRDGYTF
once,NA,TRBV5-6,TRBJ1-1,TGTGCCAGCAGCTTGGTGGGGTATGGTGAGGCTTTCTTT,CASSLVGYGEAFF
NA,NA,TRBV7-9,TRBJ2-2,TGTGCCAGCAGCTTAACTGGTCCCCCCACCGGGGAGCTGTTTTTT,CASSLTGPPTGELFF
few,TRBD2,TRBV7-9,TRBJ2-7,TGTGCCAGCAGTCAGCCGGGGGGTTCCTACGAGCAGTACTTC,CASSQPGGSYEQYF
NA,NA,TRBV23-1,TRBJ1-5,TGCGCCAGCAGTCAATCTTTCCAAAGAACAGGGTATAGCAATCAGCCCCAGCATTTT,CASSQSFQRTGYSNQPQHF
NA,NA,TRBV10-3,TRBJ2-3,TGTGCCATCAGTGAGCTTGAGACAAGCACAGATACGCAGTATTTT,CAISELETSTDTQYF
NA,TRBD1,TRBV11-2,TRBJ2-6,TGTGCCAGCAGCTCCCGGGACAGGGCTAACTCTGGGGCCAACGTCCTGACTTTC,CASSSRDRANSGANVLTF
few,NA,TRBV10-3,TRBJ2-7,TGTGCCATCAGTGATTCGTGGGGTCGCGGCTACGAGCAGTACTTC,CAISDSWGRGYEQYF
NA,NA,TRBV6-6,TRBJ2-7,TGTGCCAGCAGGGGCGGTAGCAGTATTACGTACGAGCAGTACTTC,CASRGGSSITYEQYF
few,NA,TRBV7-8,TRBJ1-1,TGTGCCAGCAGCTTAGCGAGCAGGGGGAACACTGAAGCTTTCTTT,CASSLASRGNTEAFF
NA,NA,TRBV19,TRBJ2-6,TGTGCCAGTAGTTCTCGGGGCTTAGGGGCCAACGTCCTGACTTTC,CASSSRGLGANVLTF
NA,TRBD1,TRBV19,TRBJ1-1,TGTGCCAGTAGTATCTACGGACAGGGAAGGGTGAACACTGAAGCTTTCTTT,CASSIYGQGRVNTEAFF
few,NA,TRBV25-1,TRBJ1-1,TGTGCCAGCGGGGGGTTATACACTGAAGCTTTCTTT,CASGGLYTEAFF
NA,NA,TRBV7-3,TRBJ2-3,TGTGCCAGCAGCACGCTGACGGGAGATACGCAGTATTTT,CASSTLTGDTQYF
few,NA,TRBV11-3,TRBJ2-1,TGTGCCAGCAGCCCCGATCCAGGGGACAATGAGCAGTTCTTC,CASSPDPGDNEQFF
NA,NA,TRBV25-1,TRBJ2-3,TGTGCCAGCAGTGAACCGGGAGTTCGCACAGATACGCAGTATTTT,CASSEPGVRTDTQYF
few,TRBD2,TRBV6-1,TRBJ2-1,TGTGCCAGCGCAACGGGACTAGCGGCTGATGAGCAGTTCTTC,CASATGLAADEQFF
NA,TRBD1,TRBV11-1,TRBJ1-3,TGTGCCAGCAGCGAGCGTCGGACAGGGGCTGGAAACACCATATATTTT,CASSERRTGAGNTIYF
NA,NA,TRBV11-2,TRBJ2-3,TGTGCCAGCAGTCTGGACGGCACAGATACGAAGTATTTT,CASSLDGTDTKYF
NA,TRBD1,TRBV2,TRBJ1-1,TGTGCCAGCAGGGTACAGGGGGCGCGAACTGAAGCTTTCTTT,CASRVQGARTEAFF
NA,NA,TRBV20-1,TRBJ1-2,TGCAGTGCTAGAGATGAAGGGACTTATGGCTACACCTTC,CSARDEGTYGYTF
once,NA,TRBV7-9,TRBJ1-5,TGTGCAAGCAGCTTAGCGCTGGGTATCATCAATCAGCCCCAGCATTTT,CASSLALGIINQPQHF
NA,NA,TRBV11-1,TRBJ2-1,TGTGCCAGCAGCTTAGAGACTAACAATGAGCAGTTCTTC,CASSLETNNEQFF
once,NA,TRBV28,TRBJ2-5,TGTGCCAGCAGGGACCCCCAAGAGACCCAGTACTTC,CASRDPQETQYF